What follows are 29 T cell receptor beta chains derived from one specimen sequenced in a study of technical replicates of blood from a few donors (dated 2017 in TCRdb). Library prep was done by the immunoSEQ multiplex PCR assay. In TCRdb, the immuneACCESS table is reduced to in-frame sequences with V and J assigned. These tables do not hold every clone; where another copy was compared, an unresolved V gene accounts for under half, and the others remain unexplained. Here the sample has around 90,000 clones; 94% occur a single time. The top ten clones comprise 0.25% of the sample. Material: T cells isolated from PBMCs. The receptors were gathered from a human donor in good health.

This sequence joins TRBV5-1 and TRBJ2-3; 10 nucleotides line up with TRBD1. V gave up 4 bases and J gave up 1 base; unmatched junction bases: 3. This CDR3 is 15 amino acids long. Germline values: CDR1 SGHRS, CDR2 YFSETQ. The CDR3 reads CASSGGTGGTDTQYF. The CDR3 coding sequence is TGCGCCAGCAGCGGCGGGACAGGGGGCACAGATACGCAGTATTTT.

The chain recombines TRBV28 with TRBJ2-3; TRBD2 aligns across 10 bases. CDR1 and CDR2 (germline): MDHEN, SYDVKM. The CDR3 consists of 15 residues. V shed 4 bases and J 4 bases; nucleotides not matched to a gene: 5. The CDR3 DNA sequence: TGTGCCAGCAGTTGGTCTAGCGGGAGTTCAGATACGCAGTATTTT. Its protein product is CASSWSSGSSDTQYF.

This chain connects TRBV30 to TRBJ2-1, with TRBD2 identical over 8 bases. V shed 6 bases, J shed 8 bases, and the junction held 9 bases outside the gene matches. The CDR3 has 13 amino acids. From germline, CDR1 is GTSNPN and CDR2 SVGIG (reference sequence). CDR3 residues: CACLWRGVDEQFF. The DNA of the CDR3 is TGTGCCTGCCTTTGGCGGGGGGTAGATGAGCAGTTCTTC.

The chain links TRBV10-3 to TRBJ2-7; TRBD2 might be the D (5 bases). The CDR3 extends over 16 amino acids. V lost 3 bases to trimming and J lost 4 bases, with 19 bases between them. CDR1 and CDR2 from the germline V gene are ENHRY and SYGVKD. The CDR3 DNA sequence: TGTGCCATCAGTGACCCGATAGGACGGGGTATATACGAGCAGTACTTC. Its protein product is CAISDPIGRGIYEQYF.

V and J are TRBV19 and TRBJ1-5; TRBD1 agrees at 7 bases. The germline gives CDR1 LNHDA, CDR2 SQIVND (reference sequence). This CDR3 is built from 14 residues. V dropped 5 bases and J dropped 4; count of bases not matched to a gene: 5. CDR3 DNA sequence: TGTGCCAGTAGTCCGGGACAGCCGAATCAGCCCCAGCATTTT. Protein sequence: CASSPGQPNQPQHF.

CDR3 loop: CASSLAGGTTDTQYF. In nucleotides, the CDR3 is TGTGCCAGCAGCTTAGCGGGGGGGACCACAGATACGCAGTATTTT. The chain couples TRBV11-3 to TRBJ2-3; TRBD2 matches 8 bases. V lost 1 base to trimming and J lost 2 bases; unmatched junction nucleotides: 2. Germline-derived CDR1 and CDR2 are SGHNT and YENEEA. The CDR3 is 15 amino acids.

CDR3 amino acids: CASRNTMNTEAFF. DNA for the CDR3: TGTGCCAGTAGGAACACTATGAACACTGAAGCTTTCTTT. The chain is built from TRBV28 and TRBJ1-1, with D unresolved. V was shortened by 9 bases and J by 0 bases, with 11 bases between the two germline ends. CDR3 length: 13 amino acids. Per germline, CDR1 MDHEN and CDR2 SYDVKM.

The CDR3 region has the DNA TGCGCCAGCAGCACCGGGACAGCGAGCAATCAGCCCCAGCATTTT. Protein sequence: CASSTGTASNQPQHF. The chain combines TRBV5-1 with TRBJ1-5; 7 bases line up with TRBD1. Germline V gives CDR1 SGHRS, CDR2 YFSETQ. The CDR3 consists of 15 residues. Trimming took 4 bases from V and 1 from J; bases not matched to a gene: 5.

The CDR3 here is CASSLIGSYEQYF. CDR3 sequence (DNA): TGTGCCAGCAGTTTAATCGGTTCCTACGAGCAGTACTTC. The chain joins TRBV28 to TRBJ2-7; the D is unclear. The germline V and J ends were trimmed by 2 bases and 1 base, with 6 bases remaining between them. Per the germline V gene, CDR1 is MDHEN and CDR2 is SYDVKM. The length of the CDR3 is 13 residues.

This chain connects TRBV27 to TRBJ2-3; D uncertain. There are 13 residues in the CDR3. The V gene lost 3 bases and the J gene lost 6 bases, with 10 bases spanning the gap. Germline values: CDR1 MNHEY, CDR2 SMNVEV (reference sequence). For the CDR3, the DNA is TGTGCCAGCAGTTTCAACGGAGCTGATACGCAGTATTTT. The encoded protein is CASSFNGADTQYF.

J is TRBJ1-2 and V is TRBV19, with D unresolved. The CDR3 has 15 amino acids. Between the trimmed V and J ends, which lost 1 base and 2 bases, there was a span of 11 bases. Germline CDR1 and CDR2: LNHDA and SQIVND (reference sequence). The CDR3 coding sequence is TGTGCCAGTAGTATAGCACGGGAGTCCAACTATGGCTACACCTTC. It is translated as CASSIARESNYGYTF.

V and J are TRBV6-6 and TRBJ1-5; 7 positions match TRBD1. The V gene end was trimmed by 0 bases and the J gene end by 2 bases; junction bases not matched to a gene: 1. CDR3 length equals 15 residues. Germline-derived CDR1 and CDR2 are MNHNY and SVGAGI (reference sequence). The CDR3 region has the DNA TGTGCCAGCAGTTACTCAGGGGGCCGCAATCAGCCCCAGCATTTT. This encodes CASSYSGGRNQPQHF.

This chain joins TRBV29-1 and TRBJ2-1, with D perhaps TRBD1 (5 bases). From germline, CDR1 is SQVTM and CDR2 ANQGSEA. V lost 7 bases and J 7 bases, leaving 20 bases between the germline ends. CDR3 length: 14 residues. The CDR3 DNA reads TGCAGCGGGCGCGGACCCCCTGGGGCGAATGAGCAGTTCTTC. Translation: CSGRGPPGANEQFF.

The chain carries TRBV11-1 and TRBJ2-2, with 10 bases that match TRBD2. The CDR3 runs to 18 residues. CDR1 is SGHAT, CDR2 FQDESV, per germline (reference sequence). J lost 0 bases, V lost 0 bases, and 4 bases had no gene match. The CDR3 is CASSLAPGLATNTGELFF. The CDR3, as DNA: TGTGCCAGCAGCTTAGCCCCGGGACTAGCGACGAACACCGGGGAGCTGTTTTTT.

This sequence joins TRBV4-1 and TRBJ1-2, with 7 positions matching TRBD1. The J segment lost 6 bases and the V segment lost 3 bases, leaving 7 bases of the junction unmatched. From germline, CDR1 is MGHRA and CDR2 YSYEKL. This CDR3 comprises 14 residues. The CDR3 region has the DNA TGCGCCAGCAGCCACCGAGGGGGCCCGGATGGCTACACCTTC. It translates to CASSHRGGPDGYTF.

This chain uses TRBV6-1 with TRBJ1-1; TRBD1 matches at 7 bases. The germline V gene has CDR1 MNHNS and CDR2 SASEGT. This CDR3 comprises 15 residues. The ends lost 5 bases at V and 7 bases at J; junction bases unmatched: 13. CDR3 DNA sequence: TGTGCCAGCAGTTCTCCGGACAGGAAGTTCTTTGAAGCTTTCTTT. Translation: CASSSPDRKFFEAFF.

The sample holds a few counts of this clone. The CDR3 sequence: CASSAGTGINSPLHF. CDR3 sequence (DNA): TGTGCCAGCAGCGCCGGGACAGGGATTAATTCACCCCTCCACTTT. The chain links TRBV2 to TRBJ1-6; 9 bases map to TRBD1. CDR1 and CDR2 from the germline V gene are SNHLY and FYNNEI. V lost 6 bases to trimming and J lost 6 bases; unmatched junction nucleotides: 6. This CDR3 comprises 15 residues.

This chain uses TRBV6-5 with TRBJ1-1; 8 bases fit TRBD1. V trimming: 7 bases; J trimming: 4 bases; junction bases outside the gene matches: 5. Germline V gene sequence: CDR1 MNHEY, CDR2 SVGAGI. The CDR3 loop spans 13 amino acids. This chain's CDR3 is CASKQGVGTEAFF. CDR3 bases: TGTGCCAGCAAACAGGGGGTGGGCACTGAAGCTTTCTTT.

V is TRBV9 and J is TRBJ2-2; 10 bases fit TRBD2. The V segment lost 3 bases and the J segment 2 bases; nucleotides outside the gene matches: 7. This CDR3 has 17 amino acids. Looked up from germline, CDR1 is SGDLS and CDR2 is YYNGEE. The CDR3 DNA reads as TGTGCCAGCAGCGAACCCACTAGCGGGGCCAACACCGGGGAGCTGTTTTTT. Translating it yields CASSEPTSGANTGELFF.

This rearrangement joins TRBV6-6 to TRBJ1-5, with 7 bases that match TRBD1. V shed 6 bases and J 7 bases; nucleotides not matched to a gene: 12. The CDR3 is 15 amino acids. Germline V gene sequence: CDR1 MNHNY, CDR2 SVGAGI (reference sequence). The CDR3 loop is CASSLQGLGEQPQHF. In DNA form, the CDR3 reads TGTGCCAGCAGCCTACAGGGGTTGGGGGAACAGCCCCAGCATTTT.

Written as DNA, the CDR3 is TGTGCCAGCAACGATAGCGGGAGGGGGGGAGAGCAGTACTTC. Its protein is CASNDSGRGGEQYF. This chain uses TRBV28 with TRBJ2-7; 11 nucleotides agree with TRBD2. The CDR3 spans 14 residues. Germline CDR1 is MDHEN and CDR2 is SYDVKM. J gave up 7 bases and V 7 bases, and 9 bases lay outside the gene matches.

This clone was counted between two and nine times. This chain connects TRBV30 to TRBJ1-2; D unclear. V lost 1 base and J 6 bases, leaving 15 bases between the germline ends. The V gene's germline CDR1 is GTSNPN and CDR2 SVGIG (reference sequence). The CDR3 has 14 residues. The chain's CDR3 is CAWSDGTRRNGYTF. CDR3 nucleotides: TGTGCCTGGAGTGATGGTACACGGAGGAATGGCTACACCTTC.

The chain carries TRBV30 and TRBJ1-2; 11 bases map to TRBD1. The J segment lost 6 bases and the V segment lost 3 bases, leaving 3 bases of the junction unmatched. Germline-derived CDR1 and CDR2 are GTSNPN and SVGIG (reference sequence). This CDR3 is 13 amino acids long. The CDR3 spells CAWSRGQGDGYTF. CDR3 nucleotide sequence: TGTGCCTGGAGCCGGGGACAGGGGGATGGCTACACCTTC. Full variable domain (missing parts from reference TRBV30 and TRBJ1-2): SQTIHQWPATLVQPVGSPLSLECTVEGTSNPNLYWYRQAAGRGLQLLFYSVGIGQISSEVPQNLSASRPQDRQFILSSKKLLLSDSGFYLCAWSRGQGDGYTFGSGTRLTVV.

The chain recombines TRBV6-1 with TRBJ1-2, with D hard to call. V dropped 2 bases and J dropped 0 bases, with 19 bases sitting between them. The CDR3 runs to 18 residues. Germline V gives CDR1 MNHNS, CDR2 SASEGT. The CDR3 region has the DNA TGTGCCAGCAGTGAATTCAATCAGAGACGGGTAGCTAACTATGGCTACACCTTC. Translating gives CASSEFNQRRVANYGYTF.

V usage is TRBV6-1 and J usage is TRBJ2-7, with 8 bases aligning to TRBD2. The CDR3 extends over 15 amino acids. Germline CDR1 and CDR2: MNHNS and SASEGT. V trimming: 3 bases; J trimming: 0 bases; junction bases outside the gene matches: 4. The CDR3 DNA reads TGTGCCAGCAGTGACGCGAGCGGGAGCTCCTACGAGCAGTACTTC. It is translated as CASSDASGSSYEQYF.

V gene TRBV9 combines with J gene TRBJ1-3; TRBD1 matches at 7 bases. Per germline, CDR1 SGDLS and CDR2 YYNGEE. V dropped 4 bases and J dropped 14; count of bases not matched to a gene: 6. There are 11 residues in the CDR3. In DNA, the CDR3 is TGTGCCAGCAGCCCGGAGGACAGGCTATATTTT. This codes for CASSPEDRLYF. Supplemented by reference TRBV9 and TRBJ1-3, the full variable domain reads DSGVTQTPKHLITATGQRVTLRCSPRSGDLSVYWYQQSLDQGLQFLIQYYNGEERAKGNILERFSAQQFPDLHSELNLSSLELGDSALYFCASSPEDRLYFGEGSWLTVV.

This clone has only a few counts. This rearrangement joins TRBV28 to TRBJ2-7; 9 bases match TRBD2. CDR1 and CDR2 (germline): MDHEN, SYDVKM. Germline trimming cut 7 bases from V and 3 bases from J; bases unmatched to any gene: 13. CDR3 length: 16 residues. In nucleotides, the CDR3 is TGTGCCAGCACCGACCGCCTAGCGGGAAAGCGCTACGAGCAGTACTTC. Translating gives CASTDRLAGKRYEQYF.

This sequence joins TRBV4-1 and TRBJ1-1; 10 nucleotides agree with TRBD1. Germline-derived CDR1 and CDR2 are MGHRA and YSYEKL. The CDR3 covers 14 residues. J gave up 8 bases and V 3 bases, and 6 bases lay outside the gene matches. The CDR3 is CASSQADRGDEAFF. Written as DNA, the CDR3 is TGCGCCAGCAGCCAGGCGGACAGGGGGGACGAAGCTTTCTTT.

J is TRBJ1-2 and V is TRBV19, with TRBD1 identical over 10 bases. CDR1 LNHDA and CDR2 SQIVND come from the germline V gene (reference sequence). The junction had 4 bases not matched to a gene; V was cut back by 5 bases and J by 7 bases. CDR3 size: 13 residues. This CDR3 is CASSRDRGGGYTF. CDR3 DNA: TGTGCCAGTAGTCGGGACAGGGGAGGTGGCTACACCTTC.